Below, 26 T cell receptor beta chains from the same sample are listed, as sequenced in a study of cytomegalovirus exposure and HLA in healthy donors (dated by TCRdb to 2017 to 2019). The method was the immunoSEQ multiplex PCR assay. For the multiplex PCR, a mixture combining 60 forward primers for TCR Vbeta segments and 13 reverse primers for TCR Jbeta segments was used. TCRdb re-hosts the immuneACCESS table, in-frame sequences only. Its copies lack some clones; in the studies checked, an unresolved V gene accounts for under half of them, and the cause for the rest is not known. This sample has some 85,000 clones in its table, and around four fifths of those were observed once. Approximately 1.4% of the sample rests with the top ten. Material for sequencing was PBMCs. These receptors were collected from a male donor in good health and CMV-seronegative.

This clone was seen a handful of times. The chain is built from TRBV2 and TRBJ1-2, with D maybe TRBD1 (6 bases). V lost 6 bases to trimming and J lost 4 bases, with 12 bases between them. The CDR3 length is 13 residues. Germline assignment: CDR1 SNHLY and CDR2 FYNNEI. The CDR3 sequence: CASSGQRSYGYTF. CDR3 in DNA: TGTGCCAGCAGCGGACAGAGATCCTATGGCTACACCTTC. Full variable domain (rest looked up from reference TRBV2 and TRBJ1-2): EPEVTQTPSHQVTQMGQEVILRCVPISNHLYFYWYRQILGQKVEFLVSFYNNEISEKSEIFDDQFSVERPDGSNFTLKIRSTKLEDSAMYFCASSGQRSYGYTFGSGTRLTVV.

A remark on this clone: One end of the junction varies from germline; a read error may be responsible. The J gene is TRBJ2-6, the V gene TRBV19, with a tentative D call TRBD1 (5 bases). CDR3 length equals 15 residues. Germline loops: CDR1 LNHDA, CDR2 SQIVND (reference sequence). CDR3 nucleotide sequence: TGTGCCAGTAGTATAGCTGTCGCTGGGGCCAACGGCCTGACTTTC. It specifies CASSIAVAGANGLTF.

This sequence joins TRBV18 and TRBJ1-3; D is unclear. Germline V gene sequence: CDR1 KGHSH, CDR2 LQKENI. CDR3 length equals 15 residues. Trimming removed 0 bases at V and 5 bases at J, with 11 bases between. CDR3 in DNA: TGTGCCAGCTCACCACCGGGCAGTGCGAGAAACACCATATATTTT. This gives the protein CASSPPGSARNTIYF.

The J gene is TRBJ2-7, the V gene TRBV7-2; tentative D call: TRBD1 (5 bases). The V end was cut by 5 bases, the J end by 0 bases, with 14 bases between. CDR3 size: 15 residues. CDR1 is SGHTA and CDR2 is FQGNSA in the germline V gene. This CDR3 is CASSPRTTSSYEQYF. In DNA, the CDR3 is TGTGCCAGCAGCCCGCGGACAACCAGCTCCTACGAGCAGTACTTC.

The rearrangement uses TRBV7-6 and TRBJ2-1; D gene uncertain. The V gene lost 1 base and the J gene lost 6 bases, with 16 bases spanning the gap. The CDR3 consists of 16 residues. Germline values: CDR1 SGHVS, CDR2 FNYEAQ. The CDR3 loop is CASSLGTQAIGNEQFF. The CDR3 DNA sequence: TGTGCCAGCAGCTTAGGTACGCAGGCTATAGGCAATGAGCAGTTCTTC.

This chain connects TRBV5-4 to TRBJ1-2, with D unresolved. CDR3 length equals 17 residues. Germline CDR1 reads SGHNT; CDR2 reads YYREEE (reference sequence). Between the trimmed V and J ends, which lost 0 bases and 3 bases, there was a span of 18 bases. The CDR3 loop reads CASSLAAIITSDYGYTF. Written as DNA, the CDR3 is TGTGCCAGCAGCTTGGCCGCGATTATAACCTCTGACTATGGCTACACCTTC.

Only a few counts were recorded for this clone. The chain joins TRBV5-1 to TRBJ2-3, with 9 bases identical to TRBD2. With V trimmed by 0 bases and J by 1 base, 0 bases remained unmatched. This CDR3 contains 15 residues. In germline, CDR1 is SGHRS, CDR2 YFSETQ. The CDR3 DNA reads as TGCGCCAGCAGCTTGGAGCGGGGGGGCACAGATACGCAGTATTTT. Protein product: CASSLERGGTDTQYF.

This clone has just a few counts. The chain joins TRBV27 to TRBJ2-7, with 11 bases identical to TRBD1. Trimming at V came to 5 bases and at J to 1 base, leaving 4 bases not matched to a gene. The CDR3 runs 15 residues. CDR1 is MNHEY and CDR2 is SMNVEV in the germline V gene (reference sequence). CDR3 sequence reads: CASSPGTGGSYEQYF. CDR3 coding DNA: TGTGCCAGCAGTCCCGGGACAGGGGGGTCCTACGAGCAGTACTTC.

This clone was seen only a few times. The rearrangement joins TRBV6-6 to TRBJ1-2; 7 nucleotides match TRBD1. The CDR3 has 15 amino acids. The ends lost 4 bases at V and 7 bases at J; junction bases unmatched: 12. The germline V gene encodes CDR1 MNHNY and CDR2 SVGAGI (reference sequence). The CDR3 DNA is TGTGCCAGCAGTTCCACCGGACAGGTCCGAGTTGGCTACACCTTC. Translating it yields CASSSTGQVRVGYTF.

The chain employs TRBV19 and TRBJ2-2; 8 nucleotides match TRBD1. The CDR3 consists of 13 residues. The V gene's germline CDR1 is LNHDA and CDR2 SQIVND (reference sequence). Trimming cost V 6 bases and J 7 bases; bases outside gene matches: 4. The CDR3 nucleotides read TGTGCCAGTAGGGACAGGGACCTCGGGGAGCTGTTTTTT. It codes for CASRDRDLGELFF. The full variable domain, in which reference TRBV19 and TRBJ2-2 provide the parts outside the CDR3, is DGGITQSPKYLFRKEGQNVTLSCEQNLNHDAMYWYRQDPGQGLRLIYYSQIVNDFQKGDIAEGYSVSREKKESFPLTVTSAQKNPTAFYLCASRDRDLGELFFGEGSRLTVL.

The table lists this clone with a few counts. For the CDR3, the DNA is TGTGCCAGCAGCTTAGAACAGGGTGGAGGAAACACCATATATTTT. It is translated as CASSLEQGGGNTIYF. The gene calls are TRBV7-2 and TRBJ1-3; TRBD1 might be the D (6 bases). CDR3 length equals 15 residues. Germline loops: CDR1 SGHTA, CDR2 FQGNSA. Trimming pared 1 base from V and 4 bases from J, leaving 11 bases between.

The CDR3 bases are TGTGCCAGCACTCAAGTGGGCGGGTACGAGCAGTACTTC. Translated, it gives CASTQVGGYEQYF. This chain connects TRBV6-6 to TRBJ2-7, with D possibly being TRBD2 (5 bases). With 7 bases removed from V and 4 bases from J, the gap between germline ends came to 14 bases. From germline, CDR1 is MNHNY and CDR2 SVGAGI (reference sequence). The CDR3 covers 13 residues.

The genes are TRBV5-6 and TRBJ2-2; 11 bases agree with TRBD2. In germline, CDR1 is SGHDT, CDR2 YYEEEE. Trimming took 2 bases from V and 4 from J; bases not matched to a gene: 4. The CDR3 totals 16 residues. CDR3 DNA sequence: TGTGCCAGCAGCTTTGGACTAGCGGGTGGCACCGGGGAGCTGTTTTTT. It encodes CASSFGLAGGTGELFF. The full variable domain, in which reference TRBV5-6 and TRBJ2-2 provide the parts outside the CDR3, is DAGVTQSPTHLIKTRGQQVTLRCSPKSGHDTVSWYQQALGQGPQFIFQYYEEEERQRGNFPDRFSGHQFPNYSSELNVNALLLGDSALYLCASSFGLAGGTGELFFGEGSRLTVL.

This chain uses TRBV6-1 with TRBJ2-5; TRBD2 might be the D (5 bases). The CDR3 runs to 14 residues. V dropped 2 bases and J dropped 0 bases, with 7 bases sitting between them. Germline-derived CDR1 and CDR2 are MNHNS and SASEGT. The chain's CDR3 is CASSEPGNQETQYF. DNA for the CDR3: TGTGCCAGCAGTGAACCGGGGAACCAAGAGACCCAGTACTTC.

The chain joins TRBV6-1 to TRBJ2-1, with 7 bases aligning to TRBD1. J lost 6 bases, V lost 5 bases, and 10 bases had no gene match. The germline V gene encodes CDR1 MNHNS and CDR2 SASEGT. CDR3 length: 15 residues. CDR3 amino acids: CASSLRRQGINEQFF. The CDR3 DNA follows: TGTGCCAGCAGTTTAAGACGACAGGGAATCAATGAGCAGTTCTTC.

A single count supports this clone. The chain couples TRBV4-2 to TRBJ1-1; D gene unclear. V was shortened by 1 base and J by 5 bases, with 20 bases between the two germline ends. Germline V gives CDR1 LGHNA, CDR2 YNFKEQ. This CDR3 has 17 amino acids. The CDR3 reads CASSQATLSGDETEAFF. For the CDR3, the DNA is TGTGCCAGCAGCCAAGCGACCCTGTCCGGGGATGAGACTGAAGCTTTCTTT.

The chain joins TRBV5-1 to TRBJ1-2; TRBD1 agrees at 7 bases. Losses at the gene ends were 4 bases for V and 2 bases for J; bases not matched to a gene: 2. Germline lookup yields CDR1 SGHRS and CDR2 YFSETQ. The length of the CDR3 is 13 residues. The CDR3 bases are TGCGCCAGCAGCCCGGACAGGAACTATGGCTACACCTTC. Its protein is CASSPDRNYGYTF.

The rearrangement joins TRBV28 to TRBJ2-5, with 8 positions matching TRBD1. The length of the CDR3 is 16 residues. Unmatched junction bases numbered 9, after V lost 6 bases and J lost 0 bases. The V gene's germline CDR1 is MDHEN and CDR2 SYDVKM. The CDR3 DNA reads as TGTGCCAGCAGATCCTCGACAGGGGTAAACCAAGAGACCCAGTACTTC. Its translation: CASRSSTGVNQETQYF.

In DNA, the CDR3 is TGTGCCAGTAGTGAACAGGGCTACGAGCAGTACTTC. Translation: CASSEQGYEQYF. The chain joins TRBV19 to TRBJ2-7; a weak D match, TRBD1 (6 bases). V lost 5 bases and J lost 3, with 8 bases in between. Germline V lookup: CDR1 LNHDA, CDR2 SQIVND (reference sequence). This CDR3 has 12 residues. The variable domain in full, with the rest retrieved from reference TRBV19 and TRBJ2-7, is DGGITQSPKYLFRKEGQNVTLSCEQNLNHDAMYWYRQDPGQGLRLIYYSQIVNDFQKGDIAEGYSVSREKKESFPLTVTSAQKNPTAFYLCASSEQGYEQYFGPGTRLTVT.

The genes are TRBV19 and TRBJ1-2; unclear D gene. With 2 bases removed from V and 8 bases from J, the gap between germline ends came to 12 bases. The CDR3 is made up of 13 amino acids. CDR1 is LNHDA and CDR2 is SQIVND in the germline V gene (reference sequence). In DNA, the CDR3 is TGTGCCAGTAGTATACCGCGAGGCAGAGGCTACACCTTC. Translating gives CASSIPRGRGYTF.

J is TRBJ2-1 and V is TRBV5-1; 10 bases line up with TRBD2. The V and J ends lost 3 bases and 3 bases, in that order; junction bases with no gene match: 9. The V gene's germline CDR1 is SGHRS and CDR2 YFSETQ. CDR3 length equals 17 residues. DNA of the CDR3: TGCGCCAGCAGCTACTTGGCCGGGACTAGCGACTACAATGAGCAGTTCTTC. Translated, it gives CASSYLAGTSDYNEQFF.

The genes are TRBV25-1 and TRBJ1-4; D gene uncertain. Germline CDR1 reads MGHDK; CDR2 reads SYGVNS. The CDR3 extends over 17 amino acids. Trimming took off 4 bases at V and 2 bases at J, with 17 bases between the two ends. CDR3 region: CASSARPRGITNEKLFF. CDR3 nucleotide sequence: TGTGCCAGCAGTGCGAGACCCCGGGGAATTACTAATGAAAAACTGTTTTTT.

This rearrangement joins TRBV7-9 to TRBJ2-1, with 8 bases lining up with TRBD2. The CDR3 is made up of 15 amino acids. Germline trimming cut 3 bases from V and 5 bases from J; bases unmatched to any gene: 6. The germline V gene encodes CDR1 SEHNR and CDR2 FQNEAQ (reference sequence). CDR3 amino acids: CASSFASGRHNEQFF. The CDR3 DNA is TGTGCCAGCAGCTTCGCCAGCGGGAGACACAATGAGCAGTTCTTC.

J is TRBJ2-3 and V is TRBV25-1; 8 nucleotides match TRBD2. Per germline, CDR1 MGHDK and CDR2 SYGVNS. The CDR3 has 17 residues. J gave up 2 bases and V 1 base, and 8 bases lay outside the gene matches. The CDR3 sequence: CASSEFRTGGPTDTQYF. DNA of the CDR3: TGTGCCAGCAGTGAATTCCGGACGGGAGGGCCCACAGATACGCAGTATTTT.

CDR3 in DNA: TGTGCCATAGGGGATGACCAAGAGACCCAGTACTTC. This gives the protein CAIGDDQETQYF. V usage is TRBV6-5 and J usage is TRBJ2-5; weak D call: TRBD1 (5 bases). Germline values: CDR1 MNHEY, CDR2 SVGAGI. The CDR3 contains 12 residues. V was pared by 10 bases and J by 0 bases, with 9 bases between.

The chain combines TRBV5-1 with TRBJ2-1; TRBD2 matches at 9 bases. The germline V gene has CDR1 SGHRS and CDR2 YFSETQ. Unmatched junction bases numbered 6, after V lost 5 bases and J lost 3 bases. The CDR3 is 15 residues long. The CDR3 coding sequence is TGCGCCAGCAGAATTAGCGGGAGCCTCTACAATGAGCAGTTCTTC. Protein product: CASRISGSLYNEQFF. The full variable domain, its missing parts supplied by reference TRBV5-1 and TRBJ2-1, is KAGVTQTPRYLIKTRGQQVTLSCSPISGHRSVSWYQQTPGQGLQFLFEYFSETQRNKGNFPGRFSGRQFSNSRSEMNVSTLELGDSALYLCASRISGSLYNEQFFGPGTRLTVL.